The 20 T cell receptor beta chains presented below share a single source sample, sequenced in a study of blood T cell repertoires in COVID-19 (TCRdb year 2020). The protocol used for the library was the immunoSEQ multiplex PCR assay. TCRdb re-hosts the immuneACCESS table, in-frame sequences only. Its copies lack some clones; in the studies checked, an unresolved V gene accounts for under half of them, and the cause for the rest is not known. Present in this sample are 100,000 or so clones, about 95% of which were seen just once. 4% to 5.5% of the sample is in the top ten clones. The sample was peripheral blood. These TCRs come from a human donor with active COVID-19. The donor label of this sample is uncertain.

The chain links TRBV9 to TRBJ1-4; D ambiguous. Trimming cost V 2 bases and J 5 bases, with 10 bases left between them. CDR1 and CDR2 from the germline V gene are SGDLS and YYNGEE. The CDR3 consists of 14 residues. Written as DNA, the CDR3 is TGTGCCAGCAGCGTGGGAGGTAGAAATGAAAAACTGTTTTTT. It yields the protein CASSVGGRNEKLFF.

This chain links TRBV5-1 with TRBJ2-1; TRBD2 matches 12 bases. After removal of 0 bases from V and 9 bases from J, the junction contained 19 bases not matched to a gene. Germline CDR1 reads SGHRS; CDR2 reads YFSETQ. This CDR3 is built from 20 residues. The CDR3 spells CASSLGFASGRADGGIEQFF. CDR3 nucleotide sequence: TGCGCCAGCAGCTTGGGTTTTGCTAGCGGGAGGGCCGACGGAGGAATTGAGCAGTTCTTC.

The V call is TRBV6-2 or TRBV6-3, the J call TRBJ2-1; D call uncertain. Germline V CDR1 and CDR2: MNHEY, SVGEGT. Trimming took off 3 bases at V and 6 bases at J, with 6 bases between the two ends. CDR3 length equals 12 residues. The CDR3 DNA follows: TGTGCCAGCAGTTATGGGCTCAATGAGCAGTTCTTC. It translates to CASSYGLNEQFF.

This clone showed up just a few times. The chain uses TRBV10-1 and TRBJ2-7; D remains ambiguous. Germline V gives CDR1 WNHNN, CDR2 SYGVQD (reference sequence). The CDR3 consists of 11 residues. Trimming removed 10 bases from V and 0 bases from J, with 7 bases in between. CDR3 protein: CAKESSYEQYF. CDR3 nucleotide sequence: TGCGCCAAAGAGAGCTCCTACGAGCAGTACTTC.

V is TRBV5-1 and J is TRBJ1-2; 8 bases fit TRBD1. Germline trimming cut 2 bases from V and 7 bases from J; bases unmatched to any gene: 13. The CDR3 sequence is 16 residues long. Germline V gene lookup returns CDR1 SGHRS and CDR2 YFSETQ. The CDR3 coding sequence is TGCGCCAGCAGCTTAGGGGGGACAGGATTCGATGGTGGCTACACCTTC. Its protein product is CASSLGGTGFDGGYTF.

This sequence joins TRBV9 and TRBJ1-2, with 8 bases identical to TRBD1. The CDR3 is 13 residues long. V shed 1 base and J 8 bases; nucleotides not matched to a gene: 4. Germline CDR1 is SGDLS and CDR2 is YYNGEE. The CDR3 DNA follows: TGTGCCAGCAGCGTACGGACAGGGTTAGGCTACACCTTC. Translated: CASSVRTGLGYTF.

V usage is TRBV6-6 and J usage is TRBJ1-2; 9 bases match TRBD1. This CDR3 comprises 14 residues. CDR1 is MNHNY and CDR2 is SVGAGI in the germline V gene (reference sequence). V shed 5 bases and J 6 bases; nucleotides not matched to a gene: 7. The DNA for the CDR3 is TGTGCCAGCAGTCAGGACAGGGGAGGGAATGGCTACACCTTC. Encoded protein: CASSQDRGGNGYTF.

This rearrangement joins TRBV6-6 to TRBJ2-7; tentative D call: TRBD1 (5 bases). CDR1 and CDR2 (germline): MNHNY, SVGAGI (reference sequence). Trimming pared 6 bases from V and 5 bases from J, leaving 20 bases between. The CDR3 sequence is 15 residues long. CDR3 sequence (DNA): TGTGCCAGCAGCCCCCCGCCAGGGCTGTCCGACGAGCAGTACTTC. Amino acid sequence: CASSPPPGLSDEQYF.

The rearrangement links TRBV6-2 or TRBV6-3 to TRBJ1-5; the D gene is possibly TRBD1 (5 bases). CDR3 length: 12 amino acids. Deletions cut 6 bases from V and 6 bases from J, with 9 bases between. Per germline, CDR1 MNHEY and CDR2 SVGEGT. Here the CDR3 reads CASSLQAQPQHF. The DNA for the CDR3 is TGTGCCAGCAGCCTACAGGCTCAGCCCCAGCATTTT.

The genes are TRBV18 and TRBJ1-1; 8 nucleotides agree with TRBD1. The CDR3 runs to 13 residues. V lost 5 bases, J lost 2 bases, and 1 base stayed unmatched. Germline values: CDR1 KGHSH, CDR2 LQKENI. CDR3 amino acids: CASSGQGNTEAFF. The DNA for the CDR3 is TGTGCCAGCTCAGGACAGGGAAACACTGAAGCTTTCTTT.

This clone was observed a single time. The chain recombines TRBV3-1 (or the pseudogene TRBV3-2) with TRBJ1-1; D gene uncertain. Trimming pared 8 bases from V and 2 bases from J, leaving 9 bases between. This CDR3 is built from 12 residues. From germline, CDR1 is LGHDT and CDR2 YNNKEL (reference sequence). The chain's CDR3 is CASLRANTEAFF. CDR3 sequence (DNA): TGTGCCAGCCTACGTGCCAACACTGAAGCTTTCTTT.

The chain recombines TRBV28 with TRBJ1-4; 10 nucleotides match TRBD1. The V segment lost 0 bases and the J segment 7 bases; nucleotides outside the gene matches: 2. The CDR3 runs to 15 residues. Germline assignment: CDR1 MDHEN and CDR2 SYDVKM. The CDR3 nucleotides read TGTGCCAGCAGTTTATGGAGGACAGGGGGTGAAAAACTGTTTTTT. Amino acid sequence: CASSLWRTGGEKLFF.

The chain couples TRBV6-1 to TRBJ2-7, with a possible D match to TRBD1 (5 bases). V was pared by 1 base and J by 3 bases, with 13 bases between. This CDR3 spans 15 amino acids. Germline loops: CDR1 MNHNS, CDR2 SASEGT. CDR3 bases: TGTGCCAGCAGTGAAGACAGGTCCAACTACTACGAGCAGTACTTC. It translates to CASSEDRSNYYEQYF.

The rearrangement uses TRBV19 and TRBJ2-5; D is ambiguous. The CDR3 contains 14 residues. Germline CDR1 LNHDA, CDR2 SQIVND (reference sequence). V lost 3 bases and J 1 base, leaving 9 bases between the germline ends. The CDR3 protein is CASSMLDFQETQYF. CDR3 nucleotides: TGTGCCAGTAGTATGTTAGACTTCCAAGAGACCCAGTACTTC.

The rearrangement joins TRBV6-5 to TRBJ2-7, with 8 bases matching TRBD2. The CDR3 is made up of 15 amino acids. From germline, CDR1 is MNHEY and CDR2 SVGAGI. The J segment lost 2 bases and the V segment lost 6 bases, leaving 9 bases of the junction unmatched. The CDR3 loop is CASSDPSGGTYEQYF. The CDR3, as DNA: TGTGCCAGCAGCGACCCATCGGGGGGGACCTACGAGCAGTACTTC.

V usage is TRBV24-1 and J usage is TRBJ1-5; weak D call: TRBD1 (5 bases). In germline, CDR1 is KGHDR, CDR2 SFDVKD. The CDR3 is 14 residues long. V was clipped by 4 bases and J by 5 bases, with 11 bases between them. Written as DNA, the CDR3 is TGTGCCACCAGTGACCCGGGAGGGGATCAGCCCCAGCATTTT. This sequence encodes CATSDPGGDQPQHF.

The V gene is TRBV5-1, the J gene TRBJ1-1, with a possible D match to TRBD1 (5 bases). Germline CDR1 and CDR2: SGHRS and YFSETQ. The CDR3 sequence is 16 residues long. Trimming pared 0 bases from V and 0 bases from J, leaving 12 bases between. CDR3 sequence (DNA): TGCGCCAGCAGCTTGGCTACAGGCCGTATGAACACTGAAGCTTTCTTT. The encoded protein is CASSLATGRMNTEAFF. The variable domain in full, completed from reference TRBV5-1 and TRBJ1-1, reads KAGVTQTPRYLIKTRGQQVTLSCSPISGHRSVSWYQQTPGQGLQFLFEYFSETQRNKGNFPGRFSGRQFSNSRSEMNVSTLELGDSALYLCASSLATGRMNTEAFFGQGTRLTVV.

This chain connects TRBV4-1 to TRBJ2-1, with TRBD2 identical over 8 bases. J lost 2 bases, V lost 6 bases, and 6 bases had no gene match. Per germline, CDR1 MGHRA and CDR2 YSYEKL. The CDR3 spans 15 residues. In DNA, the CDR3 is TGCGCCAGCAGGGTAGAGCGGGGGCCCTACAATGAGCAGTTCTTC. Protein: CASRVERGPYNEQFF.

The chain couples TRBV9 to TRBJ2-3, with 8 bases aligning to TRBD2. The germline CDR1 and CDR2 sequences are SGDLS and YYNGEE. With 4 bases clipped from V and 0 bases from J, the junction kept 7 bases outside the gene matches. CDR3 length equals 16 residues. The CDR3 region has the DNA TGTGCCAGCAGCTCCGAGGCGGGAGGTAGCACAGATACGCAGTATTTT. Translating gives CASSSEAGGSTDTQYF. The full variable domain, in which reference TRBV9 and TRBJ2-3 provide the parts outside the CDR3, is DSGVTQTPKHLITATGQRVTLRCSPRSGDLSVYWYQQSLDQGLQFLIQYYNGEERAKGNILERFSAQQFPDLHSELNLSSLELGDSALYFCASSSEAGGSTDTQYFGPGTRLTVL.

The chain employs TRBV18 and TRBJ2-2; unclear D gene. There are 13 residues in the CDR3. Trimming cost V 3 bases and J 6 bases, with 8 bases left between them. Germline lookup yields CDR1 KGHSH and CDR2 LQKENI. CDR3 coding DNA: TGTGCCAGCTCACCGAAGCCCCCCGGGGAGCTGTTTTTT. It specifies CASSPKPPGELFF.